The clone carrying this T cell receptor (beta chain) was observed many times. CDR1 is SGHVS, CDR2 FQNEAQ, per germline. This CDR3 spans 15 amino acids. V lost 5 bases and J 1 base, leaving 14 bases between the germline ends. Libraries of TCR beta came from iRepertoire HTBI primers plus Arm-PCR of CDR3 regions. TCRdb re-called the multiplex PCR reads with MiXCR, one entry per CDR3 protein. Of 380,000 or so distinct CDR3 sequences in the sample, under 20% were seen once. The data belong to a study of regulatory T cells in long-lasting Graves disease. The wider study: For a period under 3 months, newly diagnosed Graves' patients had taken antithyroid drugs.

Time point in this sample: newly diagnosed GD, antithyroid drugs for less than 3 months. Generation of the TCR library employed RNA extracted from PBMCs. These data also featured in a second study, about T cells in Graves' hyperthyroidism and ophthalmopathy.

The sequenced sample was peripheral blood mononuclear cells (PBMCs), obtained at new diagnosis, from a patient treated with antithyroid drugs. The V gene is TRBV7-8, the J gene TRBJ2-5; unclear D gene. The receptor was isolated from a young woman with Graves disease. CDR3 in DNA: TGTGCCAGCAGCCGAAAGCTGTCTACCCAAGAGACCCAGTACTTC. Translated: CASSRKLSTQETQYF.